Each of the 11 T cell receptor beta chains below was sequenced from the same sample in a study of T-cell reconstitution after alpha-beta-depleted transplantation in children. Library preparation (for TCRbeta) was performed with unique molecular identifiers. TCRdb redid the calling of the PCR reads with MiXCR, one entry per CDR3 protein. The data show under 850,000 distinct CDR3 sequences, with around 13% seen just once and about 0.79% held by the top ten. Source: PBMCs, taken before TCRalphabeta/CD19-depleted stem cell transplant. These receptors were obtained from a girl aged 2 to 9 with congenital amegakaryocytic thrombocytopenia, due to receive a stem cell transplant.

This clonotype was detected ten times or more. The CDR3 DNA follows: TGTGCCAGCAGCGGGGGACTAGCGGGCGTGGAGACCCAGTACTTC. Protein product: CASSGGLAGVETQYF. The genes are TRBV9 and TRBJ2-5; 12 nucleotides match TRBD2. Germline CDR1 SGDLS, CDR2 YYNGEE. V trimming: 3 bases; J trimming: 5 bases; junction bases outside the gene matches: 5. This CDR3 contains 15 residues.

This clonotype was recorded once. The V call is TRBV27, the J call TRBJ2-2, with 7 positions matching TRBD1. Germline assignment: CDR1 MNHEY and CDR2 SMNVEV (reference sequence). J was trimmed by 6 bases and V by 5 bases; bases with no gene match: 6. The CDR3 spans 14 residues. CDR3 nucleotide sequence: TGTGCCAGCAGTCGATGGACAGGCCCCGGGGAGCTGTTTTTT. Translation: CASSRWTGPGELFF.

CDR3 residues: CSVVDSGTGEAFF. CDR3 DNA sequence: TGCAGCGTCGTAGACTCCGGGACAGGTGAAGCTTTCTTT. V gene TRBV29-1 combines with J gene TRBJ1-1; TRBD1 agrees at 8 bases. The CDR3 is made up of 13 amino acids. The germline CDR1 and CDR2 sequences are SQVTM and ANQGSEA. V was pared by 6 bases and J by 7 bases, with 10 bases of the junction left unmatched.

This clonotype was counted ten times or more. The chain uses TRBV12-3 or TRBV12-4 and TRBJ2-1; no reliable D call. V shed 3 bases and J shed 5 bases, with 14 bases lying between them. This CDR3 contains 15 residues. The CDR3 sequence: CASSFHRDLNNEQFF. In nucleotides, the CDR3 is TGTGCCAGCAGTTTTCATCGAGACCTAAACAATGAGCAGTTCTTC.

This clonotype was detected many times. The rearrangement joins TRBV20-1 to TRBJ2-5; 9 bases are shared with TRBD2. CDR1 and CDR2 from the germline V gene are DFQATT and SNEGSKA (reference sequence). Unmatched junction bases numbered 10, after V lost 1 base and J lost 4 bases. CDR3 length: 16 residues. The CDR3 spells CSARGDNELAGETQYF. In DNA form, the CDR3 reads TGCAGTGCTAGAGGGGATAACGAACTAGCGGGAGAGACCCAGTACTTC.

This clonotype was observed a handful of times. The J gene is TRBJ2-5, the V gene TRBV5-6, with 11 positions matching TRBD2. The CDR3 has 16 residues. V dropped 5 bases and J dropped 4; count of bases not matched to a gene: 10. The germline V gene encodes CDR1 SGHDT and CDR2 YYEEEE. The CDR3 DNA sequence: TGTGCCAGCAGTCAGACTAGCGGGATCTGGGGAGAGACCCAGTACTTC. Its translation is CASSQTSGIWGETQYF.

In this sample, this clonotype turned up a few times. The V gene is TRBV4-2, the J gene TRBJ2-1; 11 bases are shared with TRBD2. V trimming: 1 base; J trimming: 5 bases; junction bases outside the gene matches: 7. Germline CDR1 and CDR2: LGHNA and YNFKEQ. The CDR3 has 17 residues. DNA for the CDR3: TGTGCCAGCAGCCAAGCCCGGATGGGACTAGCGGACAATGAGCAGTTCTTC. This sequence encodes CASSQARMGLADNEQFF.

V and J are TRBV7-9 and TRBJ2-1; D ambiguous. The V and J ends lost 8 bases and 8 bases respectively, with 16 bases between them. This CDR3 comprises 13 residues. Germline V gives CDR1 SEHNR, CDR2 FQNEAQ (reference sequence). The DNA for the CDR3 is TGTGCCAGCCGAAAGGTCAATCAGTATGAGCAGTTCTTC. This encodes CASRKVNQYEQFF.

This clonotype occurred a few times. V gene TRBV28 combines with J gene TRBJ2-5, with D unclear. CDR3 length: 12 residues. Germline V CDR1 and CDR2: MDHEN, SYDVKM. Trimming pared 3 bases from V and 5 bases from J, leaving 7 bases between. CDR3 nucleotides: TGTGCCAGCAGTTTTAATTTCGAGACCCAGTACTTC. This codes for CASSFNFETQYF.

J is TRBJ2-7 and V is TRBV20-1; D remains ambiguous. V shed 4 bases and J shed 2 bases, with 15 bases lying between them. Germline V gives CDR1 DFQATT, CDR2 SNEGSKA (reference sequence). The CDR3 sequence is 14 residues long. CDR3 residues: CSAIGSATAYEQYF. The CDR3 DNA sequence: TGCAGTGCTATCGGTAGTGCGACCGCCTACGAGCAGTACTTC.

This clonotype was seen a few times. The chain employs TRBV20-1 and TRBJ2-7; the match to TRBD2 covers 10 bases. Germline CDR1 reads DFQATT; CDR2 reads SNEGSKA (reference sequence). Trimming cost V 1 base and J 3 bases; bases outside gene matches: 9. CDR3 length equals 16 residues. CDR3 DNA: TGCAGTGCTAGAGGATGGACTAGCGGCACAAACTACGAGCAGTACTTC. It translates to CSARGWTSGTNYEQYF.